Presented here are 4 T cell receptor beta chains from one specimen sequenced in a study of CD4 T cells in relation to SARS-CoV-2 and coronaviruses. CD4+ T cells from unexposed donors were obtained before the COVID-19 pandemic (2011-2018). Isolation of CD4+ T cells took place after about eleven days in culture. Sequenced by immunoSEQ multiplex PCR; TCRdb stores in-frame clones only, minus some. The table shows fewer than 25,000 clones, with 77% occurring only once. No antigen has been assigned to these receptors. The sequencing sample was made of CD4+ T cells from PBMCs, cultured in vitro. These receptors all stem from a human donor in good health.

The chain carries TRBV14 and TRBJ1-2; D call uncertain. Germline V gene data show CDR1 as SGHDN and CDR2 as FVKESK. The CDR3 has 13 residues. Trimming cost V 0 bases and J 3 bases, with 5 bases left between them. The CDR3 bases are TGTGCCAGCAGCCAAGACAGCGACTATGGCTACACCTTC. It specifies CASSQDSDYGYTF.

The genes are TRBV13 and TRBJ1-5; D is ambiguous. Germline-derived CDR1 and CDR2 are PRHDT and FYEKMQ (reference sequence). The CDR3 runs 14 residues. With 0 bases removed from V and 7 bases from J, the gap between germline ends came to 10 bases. CDR3 sequence (DNA): TGTGCCAGCAGCTTAGGCAGAGGTGAACAGCCCCAGCATTTT. Its protein product is CASSLGRGEQPQHF.

V and J are TRBV7-2 and TRBJ2-1; either TRBD1 or TRBD2 may supply D (5 bases each). The CDR3 runs 13 residues. Germline assignment: CDR1 SGHTA and CDR2 FQGNSA. With 5 bases removed from V and 6 bases from J, the gap between germline ends came to 11 bases. CDR3 bases: TGTGCCAGCAGCACTGGGACCTCCAATGAGCAGTTCTTC. Its translation: CASSTGTSNEQFF.

The rearrangement uses TRBV5-4 and TRBJ2-7, with a tentative D call TRBD2 (6 bases). The CDR3 consists of 14 residues. Germline V CDR1 and CDR2: SGHNT, YYREEE (reference sequence). The V end was cut by 2 bases, the J end by 3 bases, with 12 bases between. CDR3 coding DNA: TGTGCCAGCAGCTTAGGGACGGGACTCTACGAGCAGTACTTC. This encodes CASSLGTGLYEQYF.